This TCR beta chain was profiled in a study of neoadjuvant nivolumab and ipilimumab in lung cancer. TCRdb's copy holds only in-frame clones and misses some; the assay was immunoSEQ multiplex PCR. The sample contains roughly 28,000 clones, approximately 83% of which appear only once. V was pared by 6 bases and J by 8 bases, with 12 bases of the junction left unmatched. Germline CDR1 reads SQVTM; CDR2 reads ANQGSEA. This CDR3 spans 14 amino acids. The chain is built from TRBV29-1 and TRBJ1-2; 10 nucleotides agree with TRBD1. This TCR was recovered from an adult with non-small cell lung cancer. Sample: tumor tissue, taken after neoadjuvant nivolumab, alone or with ipilimumab, at or shortly before surgery. CDR3 in DNA: TGCAGCGTAACCCCGGGACAGGGGACGGGGGGCTACACCTTC. This gives the protein CSVTPGQGTGGYTF.